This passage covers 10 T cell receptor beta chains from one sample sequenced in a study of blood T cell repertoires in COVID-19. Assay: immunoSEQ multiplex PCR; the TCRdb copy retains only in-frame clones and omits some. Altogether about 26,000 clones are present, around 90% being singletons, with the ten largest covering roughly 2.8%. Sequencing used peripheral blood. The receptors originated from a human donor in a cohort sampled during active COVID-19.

In nucleotides, the CDR3 is TGTGCCAGCAGCTTATGGAGAGAGACCCAGTACTTC. This sequence encodes CASSLWRETQYF. The rearrangement uses TRBV7-2 and TRBJ2-5; D remains ambiguous. Germline V gene sequence: CDR1 SGHTA, CDR2 FQGNSA. The CDR3 is 12 residues long. Trimming removed 2 bases at V and 4 bases at J, with 5 bases between.

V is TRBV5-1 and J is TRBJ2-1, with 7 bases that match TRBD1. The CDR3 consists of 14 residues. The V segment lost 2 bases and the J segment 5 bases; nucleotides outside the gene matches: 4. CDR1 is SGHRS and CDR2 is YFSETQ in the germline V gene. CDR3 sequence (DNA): TGCGCCAGCAGCTTAGGGACAGTTAACAATGAGCAGTTCTTC. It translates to CASSLGTVNNEQFF.

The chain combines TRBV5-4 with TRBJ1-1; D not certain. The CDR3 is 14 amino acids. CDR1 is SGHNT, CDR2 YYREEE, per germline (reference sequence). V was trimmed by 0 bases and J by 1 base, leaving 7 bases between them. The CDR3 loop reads CASSLDPENTEAFF. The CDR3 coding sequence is TGTGCCAGCAGCTTGGATCCAGAGAACACTGAAGCTTTCTTT. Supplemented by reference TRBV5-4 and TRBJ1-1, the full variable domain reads ETGVTQSPTHLIKTRGQQVTLRCSSQSGHNTVSWYQQALGQGPQFIFQYYREEENGRGNFPPRFSGLQFPNYSSELNVNALELDDSALYLCASSLDPENTEAFFGQGTRLTVV.

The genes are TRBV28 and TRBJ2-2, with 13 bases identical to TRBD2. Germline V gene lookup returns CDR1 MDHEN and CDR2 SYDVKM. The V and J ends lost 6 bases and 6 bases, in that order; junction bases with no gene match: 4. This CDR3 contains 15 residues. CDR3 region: CASRNGLAGAGELFF. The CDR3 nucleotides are TGTGCCAGCAGAAACGGACTAGCGGGAGCCGGGGAGCTGTTTTTT.

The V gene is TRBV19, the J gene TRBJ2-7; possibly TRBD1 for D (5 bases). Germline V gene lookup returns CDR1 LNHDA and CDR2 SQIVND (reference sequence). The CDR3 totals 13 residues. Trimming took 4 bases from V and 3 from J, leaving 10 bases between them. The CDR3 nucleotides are TGTGCCAGTAGTAAGGGGCGCGTCTACGAGCAGTACTTC. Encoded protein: CASSKGRVYEQYF.

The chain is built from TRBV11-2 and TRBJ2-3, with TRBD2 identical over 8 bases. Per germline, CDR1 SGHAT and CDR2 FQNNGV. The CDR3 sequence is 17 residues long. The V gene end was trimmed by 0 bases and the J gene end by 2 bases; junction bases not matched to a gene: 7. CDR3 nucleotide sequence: TGTGCCAGCAGCTTAGAGCTAGCGGGTTGGGCCACAGATACGCAGTATTTT. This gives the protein CASSLELAGWATDTQYF.

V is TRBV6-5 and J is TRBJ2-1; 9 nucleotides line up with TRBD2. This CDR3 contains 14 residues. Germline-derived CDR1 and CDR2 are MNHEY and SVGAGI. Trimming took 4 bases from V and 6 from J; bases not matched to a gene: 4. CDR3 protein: CASSWGGRANEQFF. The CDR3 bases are TGTGCCAGCAGTTGGGGCGGGAGGGCCAATGAGCAGTTCTTC.

The CDR3 nucleotides read TGTGCCGGTAGCGGGGGGCCTAACACCGGGGAGCTGTTTTTT. Protein product: CAGSGGPNTGELFF. This sequence joins TRBV6-6 and TRBJ2-2; TRBD2 agrees at 10 bases. Germline V CDR1 and CDR2: MNHNY, SVGAGI (reference sequence). V lost 11 bases to trimming and J lost 2 bases; unmatched junction nucleotides: 5. CDR3 size: 14 residues.

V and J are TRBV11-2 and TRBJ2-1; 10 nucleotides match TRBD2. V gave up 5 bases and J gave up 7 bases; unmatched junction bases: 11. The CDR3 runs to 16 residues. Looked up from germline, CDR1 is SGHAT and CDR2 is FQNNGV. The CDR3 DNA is TGTGCCAGCAGCCCAGACCCCGGACTAGCGGTTAATGAGCAGTTCTTC. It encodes CASSPDPGLAVNEQFF.

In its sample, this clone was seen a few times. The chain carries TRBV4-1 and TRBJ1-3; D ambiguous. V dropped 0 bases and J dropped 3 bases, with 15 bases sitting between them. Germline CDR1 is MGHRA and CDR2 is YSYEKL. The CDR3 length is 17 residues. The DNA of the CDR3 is TGCGCCAGCAGCCAAGACCCCGGTGGGCAGCATGGAAACACCATATATTTT. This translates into CASSQDPGGQHGNTIYF.